Listed below are T cell receptor beta chains from one sample, sequenced in a study of vaccination and CD4 T cells after COVID-19. TCRdb called the PCR reads again in MiXCR, with one record for every CDR3 protein. The table lists approximately 12,000 distinct CDR3 sequences, around half of them singletons. Their cognate antigens are unknown. Sequenced: CD4+ T cells from blood, cultured in vitro. These receptors all stem from a human donor who had recovered from COVID-19. CDR3s include the opening cysteine and the closing phenylalanine or tryptophan. D genes are given only for firm matches. A row's size may be missing; if present it is once, few, many or a size class.

J gene,clone size,V gene,D gene,CDR3 protein,CDR3 DNA
TRBJ1-6,few,TRBV28,-,CASGTGTVNSPLHF,TGTGCCAGCGGCACCGGGACTGTGAATTCACCCCTCCACTTT
TRBJ2-3,-,TRBV20-1,-,CSASEGMGSDTQYF,TGCAGTGCTAGTGAGGGGATGGGGTCGGATACGCAGTATTTT
TRBJ1-3,-,TRBV5-3,-,CARSLDGGTGNTIYF,TGTGCCAGAAGCTTGGACGGGGGCACTGGAAACACCATATATTTT
TRBJ2-2,-,TRBV2,TRBD1,CASSTGTGATGELFF,TGTGCCAGCAGTACCGGGACAGGGGCCACCGGGGAGCTGTTTTTT
TRBJ2-2,-,TRBV15,TRBD2,CATSRVLAGVGGELFF,TGTGCCACCAGCAGAGTTCTAGCGGGAGTTGGCGGGGAGCTGTTTTTT
TRBJ2-3,-,TRBV5-5,-,CASKSTGLSTDTQYF,TGTGCCAGCAAATCGACAGGCCTGAGCACAGATACGCAGTATTTT
TRBJ1-5,few,TRBV20-1,TRBD1,CSAQDRESNQPQHF,TGCAGTGCTCAGGACAGGGAAAGCAATCAGCCCCAGCATTTT
TRBJ1-1,-,TRBV29-1,-,CSVHTLGTAEAFF,TGCAGCGTTCATACCCTAGGAACAGCTGAAGCTTTCTTT
TRBJ2-5,-,TRBV5-1,-,CASSPGQSNGETQYF,TGCGCCAGCAGCCCAGGACAGTCCAATGGAGAGACCCAGTACTTC
TRBJ1-1,-,TRBV2,-,CASAQTGKCFF,TGTGCCAGCGCCCAGACTGGGAAGTGTTTCTTT
TRBJ2-5,-,TRBV2,-,CASSRDGQETQYF,TGTGCCAGCAGTCGGGACGGCCAAGAGACCCAGTACTTC
TRBJ1-1,few,TRBV10-3,-,CATSGGGGPEAFF,TGTGCCACCTCCGGGGGGGGGGGCCCTGAAGCTTTCTTT
TRBJ2-3,few,TRBV6-1,TRBD2,CASSPSRPSGVTDTQYF,TGTGCCAGCAGTCCCTCGCGGCCTAGCGGCGTCACAGATACGCAGTATTTT
TRBJ2-1,few,TRBV7-6,-,CASSQAQGLEAYNEQFF,TGTGCCAGCAGCCAAGCCCAGGGACTGGAGGCCTACAATGAGCAGTTCTTC
TRBJ1-6,-,TRBV30,-,CAWRDGESSYNSPLHF,TGTGCCTGGAGGGACGGGGAAAGCTCCTATAATTCACCCCTCCACTTT
TRBJ1-5,-,TRBV7-7,-,CVSSLGGGGQPQHF,TGTGTTAGCAGCTTAGGAGGAGGGGGTCAGCCCCAGCATTTT
TRBJ1-2,once,TRBV27,-,CASSFDGRVYGYTF,TGTGCCAGCAGTTTCGACGGGAGGGTCTATGGCTACACCTTC
TRBJ2-7,-,TRBV6-1,-,CASSLRGDGEQYF,TGTGCCAGCAGCCTTCGCGGTGATGGAGAGCAGTACTTC
TRBJ2-1,-,TRBV6-2/TRBV6-3,-,CASTREGEQFF,TGTGCCAGCACCCGAGAGGGTGAGCAGTTCTTC
TRBJ1-1,-,TRBV6-5,-,CASSSGTPLGTEAFF,TGTGCCAGCAGTTCCGGGACACCCTTGGGGACTGAAGCTTTCTTT
TRBJ2-7,few,TRBV12-5,-,CASGLVLPGTARPGLIFHEQYF,TGTGCTAGTGGTTTGGTACTACCCGGGACAGCCAGACCGGGACTAATATTCCACGAGCAGTACTTC
TRBJ2-3,-,TRBV20-1,TRBD2,CSARVASGFRDTQYF,TGCAGTGCTAGAGTAGCTAGCGGATTCAGGGATACGCAGTATTTT
TRBJ2-7,few,TRBV6-1,-,CASSDLVYEQYF,TGTGCCAGCAGTGATTTAGTCTACGAGCAGTACTTC
TRBJ2-7,-,TRBV19,-,CASKGPPRDLQHF,TGTGCCAGTAAGGGCCCCCCCCGAGACCTCCAGCACTTC
TRBJ1-3,-,TRBV5-1,TRBD1,CASSQQGARSSGNTIYF,TGCGCCAGCAGCCAACAGGGGGCCCGAAGCTCTGGAAACACCATATATTTT
TRBJ2-1,-,TRBV12-3/TRBV12-4,TRBD1,CASSLRTGVYNEQFF,TGTGCCAGCAGTCTAAGGACAGGTGTTTACAATGAGCAGTTCTTC
TRBJ2-3,few,TRBV21-1,-,CASSKRTESTDTQYF,TGTGCCAGCAGCAAAAGGACGGAGAGCACAGATACGCAGTATTTT
TRBJ1-2,-,TRBV4-1,-,CASSQETAGGGYTF,TGCGCCAGCAGCCAAGAAACCGCTGGGGGAGGCTACACCTTC
TRBJ2-3,-,TRBV5-1,-,CASSLATSPADTQYF,TGCGCCAGCAGCTTGGCTACGTCCCCGGCAGATACGCAGTATTTT
TRBJ2-3,-,TRBV6-2/TRBV6-3,TRBD1,CASSSPARGHDTQYF,TGTGCCAGCAGTTCCCCCGCCAGGGGGCATGATACGCAGTATTTT
TRBJ2-2,-,TRBV7-9,TRBD1,CASSLRQGGTGELFF,TGTGCCAGCAGCCTGCGACAGGGTGGGACCGGGGAGCTGTTTTTT
TRBJ1-1,-,TRBV5-1,-,CASTEGQSTEAFF,TGCGCCAGCACTGAGGGTCAGAGCACTGAAGCTTTCTTT
TRBJ1-6,few,TRBV6-1,-,CASTHRVNSPLHF,TGTGCCAGCACCCACAGGGTGAATTCACCCCTCCACTTT
TRBJ2-5,-,TRBV11-3,-,CASSLESAEKKETQYF,TGTGCCAGCAGCTTAGAAAGCGCGGAAAAAAAAGAGACCCAGTACTTC
TRBJ1-1,-,TRBV28,-,CASISKRHPPVMNTEAFF,TGTGCCAGCATTTCTAAACGACACCCACCGGTAATGAACACTGAAGCTTTCTTT
TRBJ2-7,-,TRBV30,-,CAGLPPDAVGKQYF,TGTGCCGGACTGCCACCCGACGCAGTAGGAAAGCAGTACTTC
TRBJ2-7,-,TRBV6-1,-,CASKTATGEQYF,TGTGCCAGCAAGACAGCCACGGGCGAGCAGTACTTC
TRBJ2-3,-,TRBV6-2/TRBV6-3,TRBD2,CASSYRLAGRTDTQYF,TGTGCCAGCAGTTACCGACTAGCGGGGCGCACAGATACGCAGTATTTT
TRBJ2-5,-,TRBV27,TRBD1,CASSWSGRGRRETQYF,TGTGCCAGCAGTTGGTCCGGCAGGGGGCGCCGGGAGACCCAGTACTTC
TRBJ1-2,-,TRBV5-4,-,CASRRLTAGGYTF,TGTGCCAGCCGGCGGTTAACGGCTGGGGGCTACACCTTC
TRBJ1-2,-,TRBV6-1,-,CASSQTGTARDYGYTF,TGTGCCAGCAGCCAAACCGGGACGGCGAGAGACTATGGCTACACCTTC
TRBJ2-2,few,TRBV27,TRBD1,CASSLDRGRLTGELFF,TGTGCCAGCAGCCTCGACAGGGGCAGGTTAACCGGGGAGCTGTTTTTT
TRBJ2-6,-,TRBV19,-,CASNTPHSGANVLTF,TGTGCCAGTAATACACCCCACTCTGGGGCCAACGTCCTGACTTTC
TRBJ2-4,-,TRBV5-1,TRBD2,CASSLSAGEANIQYF,TGCGCCAGCAGCTTGTCGGCGGGAGAAGCGAACATTCAGTACTTC
TRBJ1-1,few,TRBV2,TRBD1,CASSRDRGFGTEAFF,TGTGCCAGCAGCCGGGACAGGGGTTTCGGCACTGAAGCTTTCTTT
TRBJ2-7,-,TRBV27,TRBD2,CASSRPQAGEYEQYF,TGTGCCAGCAGCCGCCCCCAAGCGGGAGAGTACGAGCAGTACTTC
TRBJ2-3,-,TRBV7-3,TRBD2,CASSLMSGATDTQYF,TGTGCCAGCAGCTTAATGAGCGGGGCCACAGATACGCAGTATTTT
TRBJ2-5,-,TRBV14,TRBD1,CASSQGSRGLGETQYF,TGTGCCAGCAGCCAAGGGTCCAGGGGGCTCGGAGAGACCCAGTACTTC
TRBJ1-3,-,TRBV7-9,-,CASISPPGAGNTIYF,TGTGCCAGCATCTCACCCCCAGGTGCTGGAAACACCATATATTTT
TRBJ2-1,-,TRBV6-1,TRBD2,CASTPGLASNEQFF,TGTGCCAGCACACCGGGACTAGCGAGCAATGAGCAGTTCTTC
TRBJ1-3,few,TRBV7-2,-,CASSSSWGAGNTIYF,TGTGCCAGCAGCTCTAGTTGGGGGGCTGGAAACACCATATATTTT
TRBJ1-1,few,TRBV20-1,-,CSARGARTTEAFF,TGCAGTGCTAGAGGGGCCCGGACCACTGAAGCTTTCTTT
TRBJ1-2,few,TRBV19,TRBD1,CASSIATGDYGYTF,TGTGCCAGTAGTATCGCCACAGGGGACTATGGCTACACCTTC
TRBJ1-1,few,TRBV20-1,TRBD1,CSARVDRVVAEAFF,TGCAGTGCTAGAGTGGACAGGGTTGTGGCTGAAGCTTTCTTT
TRBJ2-3,-,TRBV7-2,-,CASSSGTHSSDTQYF,TGTGCCAGCAGCTCCGGGACTCATTCGTCCGATACGCAGTATTTT
TRBJ1-1,few,TRBV11-2,-,CASSFRGNTEAFF,TGTGCCAGCAGCTTTAGAGGGAACACTGAAGCTTTCTTT
TRBJ1-5,-,TRBV7-2,-,CASSLAPASNQPQHF,TGTGCCAGCAGCTTAGCGCCAGCTAGCAATCAGCCCCAGCATTTT